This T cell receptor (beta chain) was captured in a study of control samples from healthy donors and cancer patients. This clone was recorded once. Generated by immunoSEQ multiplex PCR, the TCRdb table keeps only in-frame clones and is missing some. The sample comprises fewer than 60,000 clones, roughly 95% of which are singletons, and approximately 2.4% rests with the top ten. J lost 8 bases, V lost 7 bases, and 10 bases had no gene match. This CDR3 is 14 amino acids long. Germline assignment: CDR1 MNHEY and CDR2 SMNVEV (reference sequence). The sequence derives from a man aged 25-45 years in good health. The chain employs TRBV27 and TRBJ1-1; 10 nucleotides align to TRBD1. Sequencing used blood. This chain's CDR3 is CASTNSGQGGEAFF. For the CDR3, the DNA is TGTGCCAGCACCAACTCTGGACAGGGGGGCGAAGCTTTCTTT.